The T cell receptor (beta chain) under discussion was sequenced for a study of OX40 agonist ivuxolimab in advanced cancers. Trimming cost V 0 bases and J 2 bases, with 17 bases left between them. Germline V CDR1 and CDR2: SGDLS, YYNGEE. This CDR3 is built from 18 residues. Profiled with immunoSEQ multiplex PCR; TCRdb holds only in-frame clones, not every one. Here the sample spans some 120,000 clones, about nine tenths being singletons. Excluded were patients having autoimmune disease history or systemic immunosuppression. The chain joins TRBV9 to TRBJ2-2; tentative D call: TRBD2 (6 bases). This sequence originates from an adult with an advanced solid tumor such as melanoma, head and neck, liver or kidney cancer. The sample here was CD4+ or CD8+ T cells sorted from blood, taken in a trial of the OX40 agonist ivuxolimab. The CDR3 nucleotides read TGTGCCAGCAGCGTAGCGGGAGCTCAATACAGAAACACCGGGGAGCTGTTTTTT. It specifies CASSVAGAQYRNTGELFF.